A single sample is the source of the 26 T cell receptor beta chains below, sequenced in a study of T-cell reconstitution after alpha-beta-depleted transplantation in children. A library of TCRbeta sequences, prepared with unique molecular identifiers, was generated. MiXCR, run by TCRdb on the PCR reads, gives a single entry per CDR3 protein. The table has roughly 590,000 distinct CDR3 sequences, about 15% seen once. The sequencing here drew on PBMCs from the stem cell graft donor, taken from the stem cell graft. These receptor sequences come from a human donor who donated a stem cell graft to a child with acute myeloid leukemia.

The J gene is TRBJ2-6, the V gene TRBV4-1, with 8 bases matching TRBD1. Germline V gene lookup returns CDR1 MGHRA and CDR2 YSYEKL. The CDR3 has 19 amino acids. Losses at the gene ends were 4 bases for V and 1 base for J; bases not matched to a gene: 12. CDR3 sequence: CASSPGQGPYRSGANVLTF. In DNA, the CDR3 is TGCGCCAGCAGCCCAGGACAGGGCCCGTACCGTTCTGGGGCCAACGTCCTGACTTTC.

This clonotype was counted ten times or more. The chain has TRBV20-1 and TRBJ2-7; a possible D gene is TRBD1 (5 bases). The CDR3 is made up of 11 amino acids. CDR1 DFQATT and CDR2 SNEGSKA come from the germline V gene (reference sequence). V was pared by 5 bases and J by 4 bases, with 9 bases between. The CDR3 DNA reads TGCAGTGCTTCGACAGCGTACGAGCAGTACGTC. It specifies CSASTAYEQYV.

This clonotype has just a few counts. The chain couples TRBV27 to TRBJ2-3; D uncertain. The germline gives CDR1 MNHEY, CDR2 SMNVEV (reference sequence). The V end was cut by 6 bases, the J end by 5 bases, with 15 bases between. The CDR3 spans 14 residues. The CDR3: CASSRPRMGDTQYF. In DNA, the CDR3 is TGTGCCAGCAGCCGCCCCCGGATGGGAGATACGCAGTATTTT.

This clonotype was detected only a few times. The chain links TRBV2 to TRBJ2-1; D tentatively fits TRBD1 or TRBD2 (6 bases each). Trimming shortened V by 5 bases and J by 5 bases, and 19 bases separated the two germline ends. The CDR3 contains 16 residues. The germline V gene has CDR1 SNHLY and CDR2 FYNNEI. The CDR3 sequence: CASSREGGFRNNEQFF. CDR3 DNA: TGTGCCAGCAGTAGAGAGGGGGGTTTCCGCAACAATGAGCAGTTCTTC.

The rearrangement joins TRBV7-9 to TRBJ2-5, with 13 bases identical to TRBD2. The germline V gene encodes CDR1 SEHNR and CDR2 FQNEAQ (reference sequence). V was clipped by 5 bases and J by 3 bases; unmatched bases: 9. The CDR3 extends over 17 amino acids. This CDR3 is CASSPGLAGATEETQYF. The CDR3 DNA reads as TGTGCCAGCAGCCCAGGACTAGCGGGGGCCACCGAAGAGACCCAGTACTTC.

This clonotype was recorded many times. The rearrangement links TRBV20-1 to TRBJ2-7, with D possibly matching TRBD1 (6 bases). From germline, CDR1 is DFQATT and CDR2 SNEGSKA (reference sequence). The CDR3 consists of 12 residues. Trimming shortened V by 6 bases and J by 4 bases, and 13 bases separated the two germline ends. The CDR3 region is CSASLGGYEQYF. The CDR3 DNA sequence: TGCAGTGCCTCCCTAGGGGGATACGAGCAGTACTTC.

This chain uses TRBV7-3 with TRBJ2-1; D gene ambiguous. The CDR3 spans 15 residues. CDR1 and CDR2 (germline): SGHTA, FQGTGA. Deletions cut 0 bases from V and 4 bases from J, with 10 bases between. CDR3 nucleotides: TGTGCCAGCAGCTTAACGTTGGCAGATTACAATGAGCAGTTCTTC. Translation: CASSLTLADYNEQFF.

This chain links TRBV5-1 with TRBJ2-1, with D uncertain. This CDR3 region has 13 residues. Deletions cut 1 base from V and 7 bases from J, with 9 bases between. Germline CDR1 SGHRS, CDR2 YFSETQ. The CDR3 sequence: CASSLRLPNEQFF. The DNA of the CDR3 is TGCGCCAGCAGCTTGAGACTCCCTAATGAGCAGTTCTTC.

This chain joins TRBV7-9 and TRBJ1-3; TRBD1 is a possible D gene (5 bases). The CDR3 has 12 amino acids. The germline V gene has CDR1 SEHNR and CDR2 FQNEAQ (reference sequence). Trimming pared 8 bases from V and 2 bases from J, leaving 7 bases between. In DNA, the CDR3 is TGTGCCAGCGAGGGGCCTGGAAACACCATATATTTT. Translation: CASEGPGNTIYF.

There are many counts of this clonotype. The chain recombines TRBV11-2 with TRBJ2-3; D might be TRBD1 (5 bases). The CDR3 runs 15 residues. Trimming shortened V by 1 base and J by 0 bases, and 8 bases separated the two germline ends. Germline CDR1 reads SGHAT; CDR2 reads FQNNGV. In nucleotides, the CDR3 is TGTGCCAGCAGCTTAGGGGCAGGGAGCACAGATACGCAGTATTTT. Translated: CASSLGAGSTDTQYF.

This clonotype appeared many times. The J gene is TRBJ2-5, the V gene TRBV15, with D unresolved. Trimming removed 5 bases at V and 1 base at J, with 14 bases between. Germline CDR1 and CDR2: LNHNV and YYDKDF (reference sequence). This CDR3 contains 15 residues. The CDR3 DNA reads TGTGCCACCAGCGGAACTGACTTCGGCCAAGAGACCCAGTACTTC. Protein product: CATSGTDFGQETQYF. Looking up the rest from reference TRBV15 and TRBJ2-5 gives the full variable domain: DAMVIQNPRYQVTQFGKPVTLSCSQTLNHNVMYWYQQKSSQAPKLLFHYYDKDFNNEADTPDNFQSRRPNTSFCFLDIRSPGLGDTAMYLCATSGTDFGQETQYFGPGTRLLVL.

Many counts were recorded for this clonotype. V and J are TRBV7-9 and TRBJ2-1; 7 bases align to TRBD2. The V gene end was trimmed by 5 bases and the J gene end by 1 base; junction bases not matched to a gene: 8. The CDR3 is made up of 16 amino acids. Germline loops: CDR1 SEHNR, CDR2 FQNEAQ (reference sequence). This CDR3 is CASSLDFGGSYNEQFF. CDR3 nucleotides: TGTGCCAGCAGCCTCGACTTCGGGGGGTCCTACAATGAGCAGTTCTTC.

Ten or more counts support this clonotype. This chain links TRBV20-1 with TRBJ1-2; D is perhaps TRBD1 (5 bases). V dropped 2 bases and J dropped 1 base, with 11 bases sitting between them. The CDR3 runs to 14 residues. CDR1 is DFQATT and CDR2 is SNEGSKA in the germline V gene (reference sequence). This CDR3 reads CSARPTALNYGYTF. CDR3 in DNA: TGCAGTGCTAGACCGACAGCCCTTAACTATGGCTACACCTTC.

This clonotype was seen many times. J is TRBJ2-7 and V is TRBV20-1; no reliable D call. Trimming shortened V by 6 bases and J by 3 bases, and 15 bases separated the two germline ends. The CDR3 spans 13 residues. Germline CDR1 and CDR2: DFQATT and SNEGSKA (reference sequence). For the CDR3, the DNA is TGCAGTGCCCAAGCCCAGTCAAACTACGAGCAGTACTTC. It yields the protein CSAQAQSNYEQYF.

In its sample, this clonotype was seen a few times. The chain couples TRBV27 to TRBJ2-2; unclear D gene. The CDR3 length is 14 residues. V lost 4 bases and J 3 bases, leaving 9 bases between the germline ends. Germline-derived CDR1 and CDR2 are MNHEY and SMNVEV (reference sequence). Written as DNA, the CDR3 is TGTGCCAGCAGTTCTGACGGTTACACCGGGGAGCTGTTTTTT. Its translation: CASSSDGYTGELFF.

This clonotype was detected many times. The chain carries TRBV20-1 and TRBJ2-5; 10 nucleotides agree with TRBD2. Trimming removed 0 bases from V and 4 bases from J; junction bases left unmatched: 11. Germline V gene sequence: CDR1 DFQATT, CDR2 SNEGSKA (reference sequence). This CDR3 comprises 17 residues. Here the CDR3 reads CSARDLTLAGPVETQYF. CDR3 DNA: TGCAGTGCTAGAGATCTCACACTAGCGGGGCCAGTAGAGACCCAGTACTTC.

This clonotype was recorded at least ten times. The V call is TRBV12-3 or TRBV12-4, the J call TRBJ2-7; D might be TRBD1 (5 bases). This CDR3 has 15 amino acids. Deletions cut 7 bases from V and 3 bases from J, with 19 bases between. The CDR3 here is CASTLGAGLLYEQYF. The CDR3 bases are TGTGCCAGCACCTTAGGAGCAGGGCTACTCTACGAGCAGTACTTC.

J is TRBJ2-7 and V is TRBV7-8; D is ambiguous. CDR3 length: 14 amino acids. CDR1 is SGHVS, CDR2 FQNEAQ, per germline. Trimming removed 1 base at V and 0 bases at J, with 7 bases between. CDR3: CASSLVVDSYEQYF. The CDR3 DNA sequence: TGTGCCAGCAGCTTAGTTGTGGACTCCTACGAGCAGTACTTC.

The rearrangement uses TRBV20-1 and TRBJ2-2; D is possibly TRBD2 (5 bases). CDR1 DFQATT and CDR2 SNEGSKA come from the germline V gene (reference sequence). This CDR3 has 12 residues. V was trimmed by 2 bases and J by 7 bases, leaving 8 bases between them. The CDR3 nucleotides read TGCAGTGCTAGATCCGGGGACGGGGAGCTGTTTTTT. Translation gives CSARSGDGELFF.

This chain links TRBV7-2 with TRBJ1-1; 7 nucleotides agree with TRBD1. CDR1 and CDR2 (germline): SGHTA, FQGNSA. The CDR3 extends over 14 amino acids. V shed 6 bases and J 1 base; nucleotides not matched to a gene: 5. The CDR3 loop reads CASRLTGWNTEAFF. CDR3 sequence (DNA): TGTGCCAGCAGACTGACAGGGTGGAACACTGAAGCTTTCTTT. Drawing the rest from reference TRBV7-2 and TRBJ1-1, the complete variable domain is GAGVSQSPSNKVTEKGKDVELRCDPISGHTALYWYRQSLGQGLEFLIYFQGNSAPDKSGLPSDRFSAERTGGSVSTLTIQRTQQEDSAVYLCASRLTGWNTEAFFGQGTRLTVV.

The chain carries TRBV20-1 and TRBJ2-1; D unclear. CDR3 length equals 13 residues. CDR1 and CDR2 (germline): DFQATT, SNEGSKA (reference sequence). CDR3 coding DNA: TGCAGGCCCTCCTACGGAATTGACAATGAGCAGTTCTTC. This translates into CRPSYGIDNEQFF.

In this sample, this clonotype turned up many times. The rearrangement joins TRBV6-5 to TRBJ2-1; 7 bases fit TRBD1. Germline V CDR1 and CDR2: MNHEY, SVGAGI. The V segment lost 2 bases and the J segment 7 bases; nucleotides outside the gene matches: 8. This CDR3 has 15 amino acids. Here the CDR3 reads CASSYAGQVLNEQFF. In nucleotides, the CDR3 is TGTGCCAGCAGTTACGCCGGACAGGTATTAAATGAGCAGTTCTTC.

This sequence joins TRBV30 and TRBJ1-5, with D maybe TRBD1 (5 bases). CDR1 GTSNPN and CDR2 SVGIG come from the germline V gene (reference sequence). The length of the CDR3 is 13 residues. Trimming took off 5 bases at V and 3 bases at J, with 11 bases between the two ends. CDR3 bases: TGTGCCTGGGGGGCTAGGAACAATCAGCCCCAGCATTTT. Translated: CAWGARNNQPQHF.

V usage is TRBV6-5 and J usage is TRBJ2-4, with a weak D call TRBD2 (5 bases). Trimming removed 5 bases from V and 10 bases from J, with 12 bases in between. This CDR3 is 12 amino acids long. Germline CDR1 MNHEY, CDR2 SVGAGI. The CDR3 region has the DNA TGTGCCAGCAGTCCCGGGGAAATGATTCAGTACTTC. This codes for CASSPGEMIQYF.

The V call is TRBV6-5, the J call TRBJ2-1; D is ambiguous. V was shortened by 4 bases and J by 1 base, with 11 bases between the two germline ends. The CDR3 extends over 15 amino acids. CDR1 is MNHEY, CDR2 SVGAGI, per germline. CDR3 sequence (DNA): TGTGCCAGCAGTTCCCCGACCGAATCCTACAATGAGCAGTTCTTC. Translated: CASSSPTESYNEQFF.

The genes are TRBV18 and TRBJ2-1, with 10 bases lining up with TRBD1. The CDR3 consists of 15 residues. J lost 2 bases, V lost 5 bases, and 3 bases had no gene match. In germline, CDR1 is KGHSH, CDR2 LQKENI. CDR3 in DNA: TGTGCCAGCTCAGTAGGGACAGGGGCCTACAATGAGCAGTTCTTC. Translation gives CASSVGTGAYNEQFF.